A selection of T cell receptor beta chains follows, all from one sample in a study of blood T cell repertoires in COVID-19. The assay was immunoSEQ multiplex PCR, and TCRdb's table has in-frame clones only and misses some. The table includes about 250,000 clones, about 80% detected once. Sequenced input: peripheral blood. These receptors all stem from a man aged 45-65 years with active or convalescent COVID-19. CDR3s include the opening cysteine and the closing phenylalanine or tryptophan. A D gene is named only where the DNA matches it firmly. The size entry is marked missing in some rows and otherwise reads once, few, many or a size class.

NA	TRBV30	TRBJ2-7	NA	13	CAWSSGTKNEQYF	TGTGCCTGGAGTTCCGGGACAAAAAACGAGCAGTACTTC
TRBD2	TRBV24-1	TRBJ2-3	NA	17	CATSDPGTSGSGDTQYF	TGTGCCACCAGTGACCCCGGGACTAGCGGATCTGGAGATACGCAGTATTTT
TRBD1	TRBV27	TRBJ1-5	NA	14	CASSHRDRYQPQHF	TGTGCCAGCAGTCACCGGGACAGATATCAGCCCCAGCATTTT
NA	TRBV6-2/TRBV6-3	TRBJ1-4	NA	14	CASRYSPTNEKLFF	TGTGCCAGCAGATACAGCCCAACTAATGAAAAACTGTTTTTT
TRBD2	TRBV6-1	TRBJ2-3	NA	15	CASSVAGGPTDTQYF	TGTGCCAGCAGTGTAGCGGGGGGGCCCACAGATACGCAGTATTTT
NA	TRBV6-6	TRBJ2-7	once	12	CASSYSASGFDF	TGTGCCAGCAGTTACTCGGCTTCGGGGTTCGACTTC
NA	TRBV7-9	TRBJ2-3	NA	14	CASRDTAGTDTQYF	TGTGCCAGCAGAGATACTGCCGGCACAGATACGCAGTATTTT
TRBD1	TRBV7-3	TRBJ1-1	NA	17	CASSPWALAGTDTEAFF	TGTGCCAGCAGCCCTTGGGCCTTGGCAGGGACAGACACTGAAGCTTTCTTT
TRBD1	TRBV25-1	TRBJ2-1	NA	17	CASSEYFGQGKNNEQFF	TGTGCCAGCAGTGAATATTTTGGACAGGGGAAAAACAATGAGCAGTTCTTC
NA	TRBV28	TRBJ2-7	NA	12	CASAAEPYEQYF	TGTGCCAGTGCGGCGGAGCCCTACGAGCAGTACTTC
NA	TRBV7-3	TRBJ1-3	once	14	CASSLTGFGNTIYF	TGTGCCAGCAGTCTAACAGGGTTTGGAAACACCATATATTTT
NA	TRBV19	TRBJ1-2	NA	14	CASSAGPPFYGYTF	TGTGCCAGTAGTGCGGGGCCCCCGTTCTATGGCTACACCTTC
NA	TRBV7-3	TRBJ2-1	few	14	CASSSSRGNNEQFF	TGTGCCAGCAGCTCTTCCAGGGGTAACAATGAGCAGTTCTTC
TRBD2	TRBV10-3	TRBJ2-1	NA	13	CAIRRLAGVEQFF	TGTGCCATCAGGAGACTAGCGGGGGTTGAGCAGTTCTTC
NA	TRBV7-8	TRBJ1-1	NA	13	CASSLSENTEAFF	TGTGCCAGCAGCTTATCAGAGAACACTGAAGCTTTCTTT
TRBD1	TRBV5-4	TRBJ2-4	once	14	CASSARDSQNIQYF	TGTGCCAGCAGCGCGAGGGACAGTCAAAACATTCAGTACTTC
TRBD1	TRBV11-3	TRBJ1-1	NA	13	CASSHLTGYEAFF	TGTGCCAGCAGCCACCTGACAGGGTACGAAGCTTTCTTT
TRBD1	TRBV10-2	TRBJ1-5	NA	14	CASTLRQGGQPQHF	TGCGCCAGCACCCTCCGACAGGGCGGTCAGCCCCAGCATTTT
NA	TRBV20-1	TRBJ1-6	once	17	CSASAAGATSFNSPLHF	TGCAGTGCTAGTGCGGCAGGGGCTACGAGTTTTAATTCACCCCTCCACTTT
NA	TRBV6-5	TRBJ1-2	NA	14	CASSYVRGGQGYTF	TGTGCCAGCAGTTACGTCCGGGGGGGTCAGGGCTACACCTTC
NA	TRBV3-1/TRBV3-2	TRBJ2-7	few	15	CASSPAPDSSYEQYF	TGTGCCAGCAGCCCTGCCCCGGACAGTTCCTACGAGCAGTACTTC
NA	TRBV9	TRBJ2-5	NA	15	CASSVGPGERETQYF	TGTGCCAGCAGCGTAGGCCCCGGGGAGCGGGAGACCCAGTACTTC
TRBD1	TRBV28	TRBJ1-2	few	16	CASSPPGTGGAYGYTF	TGTGCCAGCAGTCCCCCCGGGACAGGGGGCGCCTATGGCTACACCTTC
NA	TRBV7-9	TRBJ1-6	NA	12	CASTPRGCRENF	TGTGCCAGCACCCCAAGGGGGTGTAGGGAAAACTTT
NA	TRBV7-9	TRBJ1-1	once	12	CASSSVNTEAFF	TGTGCCAGCAGCTCTGTGAACACTGAAGCTTTCTTT
TRBD1	TRBV5-6	TRBJ2-7	NA	15	CASRSPGQGIHEQYF	TGTGCCAGCAGGTCACCGGGACAGGGGATCCACGAGCAGTACTTC
TRBD2	TRBV4-3	TRBJ2-1	NA	15	CASSQAGGVYNEQFF	TGCGCCAGCAGCCAAGCGGGGGGGGTCTACAATGAGCAGTTCTTC
TRBD1	TRBV29-1	TRBJ2-6	NA	14	CSVEGGPGANVLTF	TGCAGCGTAGAAGGGGGCCCTGGGGCCAACGTCCTGACTTTC
NA	TRBV21-1	TRBJ2-7	NA	12	CATEDRDHEQYF	TGTGCCACAGAGGACAGGGACCACGAGCAGTACTTC
NA	TRBV28	TRBJ1-1	NA	14	CASSLGSPGTEAFF	TGTGCCAGCAGTTTGGGCAGTCCGGGGACTGAAGCTTTCTTT
NA	TRBV9	TRBJ1-1	NA	15	CASSVATEGFTEAFF	TGTGCCAGCAGCGTAGCCACAGAGGGTTTCACTGAAGCTTTCTTT
NA	TRBV29-1	TRBJ1-1	NA	11	CSVIRGYEAFF	TGCAGCGTCATACGAGGCTATGAAGCTTTCTTT
NA	TRBV11-2	TRBJ1-6	NA	14	CASSLYRENSPLHF	TGTGCCAGCAGCTTGTACAGGGAAAATTCACCCCTCCACTTT
TRBD2	TRBV5-1	TRBJ2-1	few	16	CASSPRLAGGAYEQFF	TGCGCCAGCAGCCCCAGACTAGCGGGGGGGGCGTATGAGCAGTTCTTC
NA	TRBV24-1	TRBJ1-6	NA	19	CATSLSQGGFGTYNSPLHF	TGTGCCACCAGTCTTTCCCAAGGGGGTTTCGGGACCTATAATTCACCCCTCCACTTT
TRBD1	TRBV4-2	TRBJ1-3	NA	17	CASSQGVGQGDGNTIYF	TGTGCCAGCAGCCAAGGGGTGGGACAGGGAGATGGAAACACCATATATTTT
NA	TRBV6-6	TRBJ1-4	NA	16	CASCSTAAATNEKLFF	TGTGCCAGCTGCAGCACGGCTGCGGCGACTAATGAAAAACTGTTTTTT
TRBD2	TRBV3-1/TRBV3-2	TRBJ2-1	NA	18	CASSQRGSSGGAYNEQFF	TGTGCCAGCAGCCAAAGGGGCTCTAGCGGGGGAGCCTACAATGAGCAGTTCTTC
TRBD1	TRBV3-1/TRBV3-2	TRBJ2-1	NA	17	CASSQEFAGGASHEQFF	TGTGCCAGCAGCCAAGAATTTGCAGGGGGCGCTTCCCATGAGCAGTTCTTC
NA	TRBV5-1	TRBJ2-2	NA	16	CASSLQGGASTGELFF	TGCGCCAGCAGCTTGCAAGGAGGGGCGAGCACCGGGGAGCTGTTTTTT
TRBD2	TRBV6-5	TRBJ2-1	NA	15	CASRVTSGGGNEQFF	TGTGCCAGCAGGGTTACTAGCGGGGGAGGCAATGAGCAGTTCTTC
TRBD1	TRBV6-5	TRBJ2-5	NA	16	CASSYSGQGSQETQYF	TGTGCCAGCAGTTATTCCGGACAGGGGTCGCAAGAGACCCAGTACTTC
NA	TRBV7-6	TRBJ2-5	once	16	CASSAITGAIQETQYF	TGTGCCAGCAGCGCTATCACAGGAGCTATCCAAGAGACCCAGTACTTC
TRBD1	TRBV5-8	TRBJ1-6	NA	14	CASSLAQGDSPLHF	TGTGCCAGCAGCTTGGCTCAGGGGGATTCACCCCTCCACTTT
TRBD1	TRBV5-6	TRBJ1-5	NA	13	CASSFQGAQPQHF	TGTGCCAGCAGCTTCCAGGGGGCTCAGCCCCAGCATTTT
NA	TRBV2	TRBJ1-4	few	14	CASLQGGLNEKLFF	TGTGCCAGCCTTCAAGGGGGTTTGAATGAAAAACTGTTTTTT
TRBD1	TRBV5-1	TRBJ1-4	NA	17	CASSLVTGESLNEKLFF	TGCGCCAGCAGCTTGGTGACAGGGGAGAGTCTTAATGAAAAACTGTTTTTT
NA	TRBV7-2	TRBJ1-1	NA	14	CASSSQGRGTEAFF	TGTGCCAGCAGCTCACAGGGAAGGGGCACTGAAGCTTTCTTT
TRBD1	TRBV7-3	TRBJ2-1	NA	14	CASSRDRAGNEQFF	TGTGCCAGCAGCCGGGACAGGGCTGGCAATGAGCAGTTCTTC
TRBD1	TRBV6-2/TRBV6-3	TRBJ1-2	once	13	CASSRGTAYGYTF	TGTGCCAGCAGCCGAGGGACAGCATATGGCTACACCTTC
NA	TRBV6-2/TRBV6-3	TRBJ2-7	few	12	CASSKGPYEQYF	TGTGCCAGCAGTAAGGGGCCTTACGAGCAGTACTTC
NA	TRBV12-3/TRBV12-4	TRBJ2-1	NA	13	CASSLRPGNEQFF	TGTGCCAGCAGTTTACGACCCGGGAATGAGCAGTTCTTC
TRBD1	TRBV7-6	TRBJ1-1	NA	15	CASSSGQGLGTEAFF	TGTGCCAGCAGCTCCGGACAGGGACTTGGAACTGAAGCTTTCTTT